What follows are 32 T cell receptor beta chains derived from one specimen sequenced in a study of blood T cell repertoires in COVID-19. Generated by immunoSEQ multiplex PCR, the TCRdb table keeps only in-frame clones and is missing some. Of more than 100,000 clones in the sample, approximately 88% were seen once. The material sequenced was peripheral blood. The receptors were sampled from a woman aged 60-75 years with acute or convalescent COVID-19.

The rearrangement joins TRBV6-5 to TRBJ1-2, with D unclear. Germline assignment: CDR1 MNHEY and CDR2 SVGAGI. The CDR3 consists of 11 residues. CDR3 amino acids: CAGGGSYGYTF. For the CDR3, the DNA is TGTGCAGGAGGAGGGAGCTATGGCTACACCTTC.

In this sample, this clone turned up once. The rearrangement joins TRBV21-1 to TRBJ1-1; TRBD1, the D gene given by the table, was not confirmed from the DNA. TRBV21-1 has pseudogene status. The CDR3 covers 15 residues. CDR3 loop: CASSKRSDRGAEAFF. CDR3 sequence (DNA): TGTGCCAGCAGCAAACGATCGGACAGGGGCGCTGAAGCTTTCTTT.

This rearrangement joins TRBV5-3 to TRBJ1-3; 7 bases are shared with TRBD1. TRBV5-3 is filed as an ORF, its function uncertain. V shed 4 bases, J shed 1 base, and the junction held 8 bases outside the gene matches. CDR3 size: 16 residues. CDR3 nucleotides: TGTGCCAGAAGCCCCCCGGACAGGCCGTCTGGAAACACCATATATTTT. Translation: CARSPPDRPSGNTIYF.

The chain combines TRBV5-1 with TRBJ2-5; possibly TRBD2 for D (6 bases). The ends were cut back, 0 bases at V and 2 bases at J, with 11 bases in the middle. The CDR3 length is 15 residues. Per germline, CDR1 SGHRS and CDR2 YFSETQ. CDR3 coding DNA: TGCGCCAGCAGCTTGGAGGGGAGGTGGCAAGAGACCCAGTACTTC. Translated: CASSLEGRWQETQYF.

The gene calls are TRBV2 and TRBJ1-2, with D unresolved. This CDR3 has 15 residues. V was shortened by 4 bases and J by 1 base, with 13 bases between the two germline ends. Germline values: CDR1 SNHLY, CDR2 FYNNEI. The CDR3 sequence is CASSGGLRGNYGYTF. The DNA for the CDR3 is TGTGCCAGCAGTGGAGGGCTCCGCGGTAACTATGGCTACACCTTC.

The chain links TRBV19 to TRBJ1-1, with 7 nucleotides matching TRBD1. CDR3 size: 14 residues. The junction had 1 base not matched to a gene; V was cut back by 3 bases and J by 0 bases. The germline V gene has CDR1 LNHDA and CDR2 SQIVND (reference sequence). This CDR3 is CASSMTGMNTEAFF. CDR3 bases: TGTGCCAGTAGTATGACAGGGATGAACACTGAAGCTTTCTTT.

The chain has TRBV3-1 (or the pseudogene TRBV3-2) and TRBJ2-1; 10 positions agree with TRBD2. Germline CDR1 and CDR2: LGHDT and YNNKEL (reference sequence). V dropped 4 bases and J dropped 3; count of bases not matched to a gene: 6. The CDR3 runs 16 residues. CDR3 sequence: CASSRGLAGVYNEQFF. CDR3 in DNA: TGTGCCAGCAGCCGAGGGCTAGCGGGAGTCTACAATGAGCAGTTCTTC.

The V and J genes are TRBV2 and TRBJ2-1; 11 bases agree with TRBD1. V lost 6 bases and J lost 5; bases outside the gene matches: 0. Germline CDR1 and CDR2: SNHLY and FYNNEI. The CDR3 is 13 amino acids. The CDR3 sequence: CASRGQGDNEQFF. The CDR3 DNA follows: TGTGCCAGCAGGGGACAGGGGGACAATGAGCAGTTCTTC.

The chain recombines TRBV10-2 with TRBJ2-7; 9 positions match TRBD1. The germline V gene has CDR1 WSHSY and CDR2 SAAADI. The V segment lost 5 bases and the J segment 3 bases; nucleotides outside the gene matches: 5. The CDR3 has 14 amino acids. The DNA of the CDR3 is TGCGCCAGCAGTTTGACAGGGGGGGACTACGAGCAGTACTTC. It yields the protein CASSLTGGDYEQYF.

The V gene is TRBV5-1, the J gene TRBJ2-3, with 11 bases aligning to TRBD2. The germline CDR1 and CDR2 sequences are SGHRS and YFSETQ. The V and J ends lost 2 bases and 3 bases, in that order; junction bases with no gene match: 8. The CDR3 spans 17 residues. CDR3 protein: CASSFGALAGVTDTQYF. CDR3 bases: TGCGCCAGCAGCTTTGGGGCACTAGCGGGAGTGACAGATACGCAGTATTTT.

Notes on this clone: The sample has other DNA sequences that encode this CDR3 too. CDR3 bases: TGCGCCAGCAGCCTAGGACAGGGTGTAACTGAAGCTTTCTTT. This encodes CASSLGQGVTEAFF. The J gene is TRBJ1-1, the V gene TRBV5-1, with TRBD1 matching over 8 bases. Looked up from germline, CDR1 is SGHRS and CDR2 is YFSETQ. The V and J ends lost 4 bases and 5 bases, in that order; junction bases with no gene match: 7. This CDR3 contains 14 residues.

The genes are TRBV25-1 and TRBJ1-2; 11 positions match TRBD1. The CDR3 totals 14 residues. CDR1 is MGHDK, CDR2 SYGVNS, per germline. Germline trimming cut 8 bases from V and 6 bases from J; bases unmatched to any gene: 8. CDR3 sequence: CASLRTGGSNGYTF. The CDR3 DNA reads as TGTGCCAGCCTGAGGACAGGGGGCAGTAATGGCTACACCTTC.

The chain couples TRBV7-9 to TRBJ1-5, with 9 bases identical to TRBD1. Germline CDR1 and CDR2: SEHNR and FQNEAQ (reference sequence). The V segment lost 4 bases and the J segment 8 bases; nucleotides outside the gene matches: 12. The CDR3 covers 16 residues. The CDR3 coding sequence is TGTGCCAGCAGCTACCGGACAGGGGAGCCCGAAAAGCCCCAGCATTTT. This sequence encodes CASSYRTGEPEKPQHF.

The chain employs TRBV5-1 and TRBJ1-5; D not certain. The length of the CDR3 is 15 residues. CDR1 and CDR2 (germline): SGHRS, YFSETQ. The V end lost 0 bases, the J end lost 6 bases, and 13 bases lay between the germline ends. The CDR3 nucleotides are TGCGCCAGCAGCTTGGAGGCAGCCCGGGGTCAGCCCCAGCATTTT. It codes for CASSLEAARGQPQHF.

The J gene is TRBJ2-1, the V gene TRBV28; the D gene is possibly TRBD1 (6 bases). This CDR3 spans 13 amino acids. V was trimmed by 6 bases and J by 6 bases, leaving 12 bases between them. Germline-derived CDR1 and CDR2 are MDHEN and SYDVKM. In nucleotides, the CDR3 is TGTGCCAGCAGAGGGCAGGGGAGCAATGAGCAGTTCTTC. This sequence encodes CASRGQGSNEQFF.

This chain's CDR3 is CASSREMPQHF. The CDR3 nucleotides read TGTGCCAGCAGCAGGGAAATGCCCCAGCATTTT. The chain is built from TRBV28 and TRBJ1-5; perhaps TRBD1 as D (5 bases). The CDR3 has 11 amino acids. V was shortened by 6 bases and J by 9 bases, with 9 bases between the two germline ends. Germline CDR1 and CDR2: MDHEN and SYDVKM.

V is TRBV23-1 and J is TRBJ1-2; the match to TRBD1 covers 8 bases. TRBV23-1 is flagged as an ORF with uncertain function. The ends lost 3 bases at V and 13 bases at J; junction bases unmatched: 16. The CDR3 has 15 residues. CDR3 nucleotides: TGCGCCAGCAGTCATTGCAGGTGGACAGGGCCTATGGGCACCTTC. Encoded protein: CASSHCRWTGPMGTF.

The rearrangement links TRBV14 to TRBJ1-1; D is uncertain. The germline CDR1 and CDR2 sequences are SGHDN and FVKESK. The CDR3 length is 14 residues. The ends were cut back, 0 bases at V and 2 bases at J, with 7 bases in the middle. CDR3 residues: CASSQELPNTEAFF. The CDR3 DNA is TGTGCCAGCAGCCAAGAACTCCCTAACACTGAAGCTTTCTTT.

This clone occurred once. The chain employs TRBV5-1 and TRBJ1-2, with TRBD1 matching over 10 bases. The CDR3 loop spans 16 amino acids. Germline lookup yields CDR1 SGHRS and CDR2 YFSETQ. V was pared by 4 bases and J by 5 bases, with 11 bases of the junction left unmatched. DNA of the CDR3: TGCGCCAGCAGCGCCGGACAGGGGGGAGAACCTTATGGCTACACCTTC. Residues: CASSAGQGGEPYGYTF. The full variable domain, completed using reference TRBV5-1 and TRBJ1-2, is KAGVTQTPRYLIKTRGQQVTLSCSPISGHRSVSWYQQTPGQGLQFLFEYFSETQRNKGNFPGRFSGRQFSNSRSEMNVSTLELGDSALYLCASSAGQGGEPYGYTFGSGTRLTVV.

This clone was detected a few times. This chain connects TRBV9 to TRBJ2-7; 9 nucleotides line up with TRBD2. The germline CDR1 and CDR2 sequences are SGDLS and YYNGEE. V trimming: 4 bases; J trimming: 5 bases; junction bases outside the gene matches: 7. The CDR3 length is 14 residues. CDR3 protein: CASSLGLAPNEQYF. The CDR3 DNA reads as TGTGCCAGCAGCCTCGGACTAGCGCCCAACGAGCAGTACTTC.

This chain connects TRBV5-1 to TRBJ2-3, with 11 bases fitting TRBD2. The CDR3 length is 16 residues. Trimming took 0 bases from V and 1 from J; bases not matched to a gene: 1. Germline-derived CDR1 and CDR2 are SGHRS and YFSETQ. CDR3 in amino acids: CASSLELAGGTDTQYF. The CDR3 coding sequence is TGCGCCAGCAGCTTGGAACTAGCGGGGGGCACAGATACGCAGTATTTT.

The V gene is TRBV19, the J gene TRBJ1-1; a possible D gene is TRBD1 (5 bases). V was cut by 7 bases and J by 5 bases, with 17 bases left in between. The CDR3 runs 14 residues. Looked up from germline, CDR1 is LNHDA and CDR2 is SQIVND (reference sequence). The CDR3 nucleotides are TGTGCCAGTAACCATGGGAGGGGTAGGACTGAAGCTTTCTTT. It codes for CASNHGRGRTEAFF.

The CDR3 coding sequence is TGTGCCAGCAGCCGAGGACAGGGGACAGGAAACACCATATATTTT. Protein product: CASSRGQGTGNTIYF. The chain has TRBV11-2 and TRBJ1-3; 9 bases map to TRBD1. Germline CDR1 and CDR2: SGHAT and FQNNGV. The CDR3 is made up of 15 amino acids. Trimming removed 5 bases from V and 4 bases from J; junction bases left unmatched: 6.

CDR3 in amino acids: CASSYAGGDTGELFF. The CDR3 region has the DNA TGTGCCAGCAGTTACGCAGGGGGCGACACCGGGGAGCTGTTTTTT. The genes are TRBV6-2 or TRBV6-3 and TRBJ2-2, with 8 bases lining up with TRBD1. The germline V gene encodes CDR1 MNHEY and CDR2 SVGEGT. Trimming removed 2 bases from V and 3 bases from J; junction bases left unmatched: 2. The CDR3 loop spans 15 amino acids.

This chain links TRBV5-4 with TRBJ2-5; D gene uncertain. CDR1 and CDR2 (germline): SGHNT, YYREEE (reference sequence). Between the trimmed V and J ends, which lost 0 bases and 2 bases, there was a span of 5 bases. The length of the CDR3 is 13 residues. DNA for the CDR3: TGTGCCAGCAGCTTGGATCCACAAGAGACCCAGTACTTC. Amino acid sequence: CASSLDPQETQYF.

This chain joins TRBV5-1 and TRBJ1-3; D is ambiguous. Germline V gene data show CDR1 as SGHRS and CDR2 as YFSETQ. With 4 bases removed from V and 0 bases from J, the gap between germline ends came to 11 bases. The CDR3 covers 15 residues. This chain's CDR3 is CASSRDTFSGNTIYF. CDR3 DNA sequence: TGCGCCAGCAGCCGCGACACGTTCTCTGGAAACACCATATATTTT.

This clone is a singleton in its sample. The chain links TRBV27 to TRBJ1-5; TRBD1 might be the D (5 bases). V lost 5 bases to trimming and J lost 5 bases, with 22 bases between them. The CDR3 runs to 17 residues. Germline CDR1 MNHEY, CDR2 SMNVEV (reference sequence). As DNA, the CDR3 is TGTGCCAGCAGTCCATACGCGGTGGGGGGGAGACATCAGCCCCAGCATTTT. Amino acid sequence: CASSPYAVGGRHQPQHF.

The rearrangement joins TRBV5-6 to TRBJ1-6, with TRBD1 identical over 10 bases. V lost 2 bases, J lost 8 bases, and 7 bases stayed unmatched. CDR3 length: 16 amino acids. Germline CDR1 SGHDT, CDR2 YYEEEE. CDR3 sequence: CASSFGTGVRDSPLHF. The DNA of the CDR3 is TGTGCCAGCAGCTTCGGGACAGGGGTTCGTGATTCACCCCTCCACTTT.

This clone was seen a handful of times. The rearrangement uses TRBV21-1 and TRBJ2-7; the DNA was not used to check the table's D call, TRBD2. TRBV21-1 is given as a pseudogene. The CDR3 length is 13 residues. In DNA, the CDR3 is TGTGCCAGACTAGGACTAGCGGGAGTTGAGCAGTACGTC. This encodes CARLGLAGVEQYV.

The J gene is TRBJ1-2, the V gene TRBV5-1; TRBD1 aligns across 9 bases. CDR1 is SGHRS and CDR2 is YFSETQ in the germline V gene. V lost 3 bases to trimming and J lost 5 bases; unmatched junction nucleotides: 11. This CDR3 has 16 residues. In DNA, the CDR3 is TGCGCCAGCAGCTCACAACAGGGGGCTCGGCTATATGGCTACACCTTC. This gives the protein CASSSQQGARLYGYTF.

To note about this clone: At one of its ends the junction is not consistent with the germline gene, which may arise from a read error. CDR3 sequence (DNA): TGTGCCAGCAGATACTCTAGCGTGAACACCGGGGAGCTGTTTTTT. Translation: CASRYSSVNTGELFF. This chain links TRBV6-5 with TRBJ2-2; weak D call: TRBD2 (6 bases). The CDR3 has 15 residues. Germline CDR1 MNHEY, CDR2 SVGAGI.

The chain recombines TRBV10-1 with TRBJ2-1; D perhaps matches TRBD2 (6 bases). V was trimmed by 6 bases and J by 3 bases, leaving 15 bases between them. Germline CDR1 WNHNN, CDR2 SYGVQD (reference sequence). The CDR3 length is 15 residues. The CDR3 is CASSATGTGYNEQFF. The CDR3 nucleotides are TGCGCCAGCAGCGCAACCGGGACTGGCTACAATGAGCAGTTCTTC.